Detailed here is one T cell receptor delta chain. A far larger clone is just one base off, so this is likely a read error. Within the sample, other DNA sequences also encode this same CDR3. TCRdb fed the RT-PCR reads into CATT to redo clone calling. The repertoire holds roughly 2,600 delta-chain clones, with around 30% as singletons. The V gene's germline CDR1 is GEAIGNYY and CDR2 EKD. There are 19 residues in the CDR3. These data belong to a study of gamma-delta T cells after stem cell transplantation. The sequence was collected from a human donor. It is not recorded whose cells these are; they may come from a transplant donor. The chain carries TRDV2 and TRDJ1; a weak D match, TRDD3 (6 bases). Sequences were obtained from gamma-delta T cells. DNA for the CDR3: TGCGCCTGTGACACCGTCAGTACCGGGGGAGAACCGAACACCGATAAACTCATCTTT. Encoded protein: CACDTVSTGGEPNTDKLIF.